This entry describes one T cell receptor beta chain. Its antigen is undetermined. The PCR contained 60 Vbeta and 13 Jbeta primers. The method was immunoSEQ multiplex PCR; TCRdb's version includes in-frame clones alone and lacks a portion of them. Of 95,000 or so clones in the sample, just under 70% were seen once. Germline CDR1 is MNHEY and CDR2 is SVGAGI. The CDR3 is 12 amino acids. Trimming took 2 bases from V and 5 from J, leaving 6 bases between them. This sample was included in a study of cytomegalovirus exposure and HLA in healthy donors. Points from the study as a whole: Most TCR beta V segments were productive about 90% or about 30% of the time in an earlier analysis. Sequencing likely produced, as an artifact, a cluster of highly shared sequence variants. According to the study, 150 to 200 TCR beta chains were cytomegalovirus-associated. Reports credit the classifier with highly specific, highly sensitive diagnosis of cytomegalovirus status.

Sequenced input: PBMCs. This sequence was found in a woman aged 45-60 years in good health and CMV-seropositive. The rearrangement links TRBV6-5 to TRBJ2-5; D perhaps matches TRBD2 (5 bases). The CDR3 DNA reads as TGTGCCAGCAGTTACGAGGGCGAGACCCAGTACTTC. Protein: CASSYEGETQYF.